The present T cell receptor beta chain was sequenced within a study of a mutant IDH1 vaccine in newly diagnosed glioma (dated by TCRdb to about 2021). Broadly, across the study: Patients were given eight vaccinations, in weeks 1, 3, 5, 7, 11, 15, 19 and 23, which matched visits V03 through V10. In the chemotherapy-containing groups, vaccination started alongside temozolomide cycles, whereas in patients who had radiotherapy alone it started 4-6 weeks after radiotherapy. Of the 32 patients who were treated, about 60% were male and 37.5% were female, and the mean age was around 40 years. Prior to enrollment, standard therapy consisting of radiotherapy alone, temozolomide alone, or radiochemotherapy with temozolomide had been administered to patients, with the combination being received by most patients. Peripheral blood samples were drawn at six visits, namely V03 (baseline), V05, V07, V10, V12 and V13. For exploratory analyses, about two dozen treated patients had longitudinal TCRB deep sequencing done wherever samples were available.

Sample time point, as interpreted from the label and publication: week 23, last vaccination. Each vaccine dose, consisting of 300 ug of a 20-mer mutant IDH1 peptide in Montanide, was administered subcutaneously with topical imiquimod. Donors had newly diagnosed WHO grade 3 or 4 IDH1-mutant astrocytomas with loss of nuclear ATRX. The samples were drawn from NOA16, a multicentre, single-arm, open-label phase I trial in Germany that tested a mutant IDH1 peptide vaccine in humans for the first time. The DNeasy Blood and Tissue Kit was used to extract genomic DNA from EDTA blood for TCRB sequencing. Beyond this particular receptor, the publication reports: The authors noted that analyses of patient blood samples could not be reproduced because of sample limitations. Availability determined which PBMC samples were chosen for TCRB deep sequencing. Pseudoprogression appeared unrelated to alterations in the top peripheral T cell clonotypes detected by TCRB sequencing. Immune responses induced by the vaccine were seen in over 80% of patients across multiple MHC alleles.

Worth noting for this clone: It has no known antigen specificity. No much larger clone is present one base from it, and per-base qualities are unavailable.

Library creation used the immunoSEQ multiplex PCR assay. Following the manufacturer's protocol, the hsTCRB Kit was used to amplify rearranged TCR beta chain sequences. TCRB libraries were sequenced on an Illumina MiSeq. As for the authors' bioinformatics: The kit vendor's proprietary platform handled demultiplexing, trimming and gene mapping. TCRdb mirrors the immuneACCESS table, restricted to in-frame sequences. Some clones are absent from its copies; in checked studies, under half trace to an unresolved V gene, and the reason for the others is unknown. V, J and clone size derive from that table, while D and trimming were established from the DNA sequence. The sample table records about 56,000 clones; 85% to 90% of these occur just once. The leading ten clones occupy around 1.5% of the sample. Inclusive of the bounding cysteine and phenylalanine, the CDR3 is 17 residues long. The sequence is cut down to CDR3 DNA, 51 bases in frame from base 1. The germline V gene provides CDR1 SGHVS and CDR2 FQNEAQ. V is reduced by 1 base and J by 0 bases, leaving a spacing of 12 bases between them.

Sequenced here: PBMCs, sampled from a glioma patient whose treatment included an IDH1 peptide vaccine. This chain is built from TRBV7-8 and TRBJ1-4, with the D gene too uncertain to name. The TCR originated in a man in his forties with glioma. This receptor has the CDR3 CASSLGMRKATNEKLFF. The DNA sequence is given as TGTGCCAGCAGCTTAGGTATGAGGAAGGCAACTAATGAAAAACTGTTTTTT.